A single sample gave rise to the 10 T cell receptor beta chains below, sequenced in a study of a mutant IDH1 vaccine in newly diagnosed glioma. The antigens of these receptors remain unknown. Time point indicated: week 5, during vaccination. Alongside topical imiquimod, each dose of vaccine comprised 300 ug of mutant IDH1 20-mer peptide. Some clones are missing from TCRdb's copy, which holds only in-frame ones; the method was immunoSEQ multiplex PCR. The repertoire consists of over 50,000 clones, with around 90% occurring once and the leading ten covering around 4.4%. The sample here was PBMCs, taken from a glioma patient whose treatment included an IDH1 peptide vaccine. The receptors shown here come from a woman between 35 and 50 years old with glioma.

This clone was picked up one time. This chain connects TRBV6-5 to TRBJ1-1; no clear D. From germline, CDR1 is MNHEY and CDR2 SVGAGI. V gave up 6 bases and J gave up 7 bases, with 18 bases separating them. The CDR3 runs 14 residues. The CDR3 loop is CASRELDGGYEAFF. As DNA, the CDR3 is TGTGCCAGCAGGGAACTCGACGGAGGTTATGAAGCTTTCTTT.

V and J are TRBV7-6 and TRBJ2-5; D is possibly TRBD2 (6 bases). This CDR3 is built from 16 residues. V was clipped by 1 base and J by 5 bases, with 17 bases between them. The V gene's germline CDR1 is SGHVS and CDR2 FNYEAQ. The CDR3 spells CASSLERAGLRETQYF. The CDR3 coding sequence is TGTGCCAGCAGCTTAGAAAGAGCGGGTCTAAGGGAGACCCAGTACTTC.

This clone was recorded only once. The chain combines TRBV19 with TRBJ1-5, with a possible D match to TRBD1 (5 bases). The V and J ends lost 5 bases and 1 base respectively, with 18 bases between them. CDR3 length equals 17 residues. Per the germline V gene, CDR1 is LNHDA and CDR2 is SQIVND (reference sequence). As DNA, the CDR3 is TGTGCCAGTAGTCCCGCGGGCCCGGGACTAAGCAATCAGCCCCAGCATTTT. It encodes CASSPAGPGLSNQPQHF.

A remark on this clone: One junction end disagrees with the germline gene, perhaps due to a read error. V and J are TRBV7-9 and TRBJ2-1; no clear D. This CDR3 region has 14 residues. Germline V gene lookup returns CDR1 SEHNR and CDR2 FQNEAQ (reference sequence). CDR3 sequence reads: CASTLAVSHNEQFF. CDR3 sequence (DNA): TGTGCCAGCACCCTTGCGGTCTCCCACAATGAGCAGTTCTTC. Full variable domain (missing parts from reference TRBV7-9 and TRBJ2-1): DTGVSQNPRHKITKRGQNVTFRCDPISEHNRLYWYRQTLGQGPEFLTYFQNEAQLEKSRLLSDRFSAERPKGSFSTLEIQRTEQGDSAMYLCASTLAVSHNEQFFGPGTRLTVL.

The chain carries TRBV28 and TRBJ1-2, with D perhaps TRBD1 (6 bases). V was clipped by 0 bases and J by 7 bases, with 15 bases between them. Germline CDR1 is MDHEN and CDR2 is SYDVKM. The CDR3 is 15 residues long. CDR3 region: CASSLWGAGSGGYTF. CDR3 bases: TGTGCCAGCAGTTTATGGGGGGCAGGGTCGGGTGGCTACACCTTC.

This chain links TRBV27 with TRBJ2-7; 8 nucleotides line up with TRBD1. The CDR3 loop spans 15 amino acids. V was clipped by 2 bases and J by 4 bases; unmatched bases: 7. CDR1 and CDR2 from the germline V gene are MNHEY and SMNVEV (reference sequence). The CDR3 sequence is CASSLRAGGWYEQYF. Here the CDR3 DNA reads TGTGCCAGCAGTTTAAGGGCAGGGGGCTGGTACGAGCAGTACTTC.

The chain couples TRBV6-1 to TRBJ1-4; 9 bases fit TRBD1. With 4 bases clipped from V and 6 bases from J, the junction kept 3 bases outside the gene matches. This CDR3 region has 14 residues. Germline V lookup: CDR1 MNHNS, CDR2 SASEGT. DNA for the CDR3: TGTGCCAGCAGTGGAGGACAGGGGTATGAAAAACTGTTTTTT. Amino acids: CASSGGQGYEKLFF.

The rearrangement links TRBV5-4 to TRBJ2-2; a weak D match, TRBD2 (5 bases). The CDR3 spans 14 residues. Trimming pared 5 bases from V and 6 bases from J, leaving 14 bases between. Germline V lookup: CDR1 SGHNT, CDR2 YYREEE (reference sequence). CDR3 amino acids: CASSPGVDPGELFF. CDR3 nucleotide sequence: TGTGCCAGCAGTCCCGGGGTGGACCCCGGGGAGCTGTTTTTT.

DNA for the CDR3: TGTGCCAGCAGCGTAACAGGCTCTGGAAACACCATATATTTT. Translated, it gives CASSVTGSGNTIYF. V and J are TRBV7-2 and TRBJ1-3, with D possibly matching TRBD1 (5 bases). Germline V gene sequence: CDR1 SGHTA, CDR2 FQGNSA. Between the trimmed V and J ends, which lost 5 bases and 0 bases, there was a span of 8 bases. The CDR3 spans 14 residues.

The chain joins TRBV7-2 to TRBJ2-5; D possibly corresponds to TRBD2 (5 bases). Per germline, CDR1 SGHTA and CDR2 FQGNSA. V dropped 5 bases and J dropped 0 bases, with 13 bases sitting between them. This CDR3 spans 15 amino acids. CDR3 amino acids: CASSLKRRYQETQYF. As DNA, the CDR3 is TGTGCCAGCAGCCTAAAGCGGAGGTACCAAGAGACCCAGTACTTC.